This record covers a single TCR beta chain. The antigen it recognizes is unknown. Base-call qualities are not available, and no considerably larger clone is one nucleotide away. Within the sample, other DNA sequences also encode this same CDR3. The source of the sample is a study of cytomegalovirus exposure and HLA in healthy donors (dated by TCRdb to about 2017). With regard to the full study: An earlier analysis of about 530 of the donors reported approximately 300 Gb of sequence data and 117 million unique TCR beta sequences obtained from some 170 million T cells. An early release that covered several hundred HLA-typed donors contained approximately 300 gigabases of sequencing data and about 93 million unique TCR sequences. Among the approximately 400 genotyped donors, more than 70% belonged to the genetic ancestry cluster associated with self-reported Caucasian donors. The study was designed to test whether signatures of past pathogen exposure could be identified by cataloging public T cell receptors. The study used immunosequencing to profile the T cell repertoires of approximately 640 subjects and linked those repertoires to cytomegalovirus serostatus. Along with the roughly 610-subject first cohort, a separate validation cohort of around 120 different subjects was used. High-throughput TCR immunosequencing, statistical association of individual TCRs with disease status, and machine learning were combined to predict cytomegalovirus infection status. A later analysis re-examined previously published TCR beta repertoires from over 500 donors and added high-resolution HLA genotyping to investigate patterns of TCR occurrence. Rather than drawing on any new phenotypic data, the later analysis identified candidate immune exposures from TCR beta sequences and the way those sequences occurred across donors. To decide whether each TCR beta V gene segment behaved as functional or pseudogenic, an earlier analysis of fewer than 750 of the donors relied on high-throughput TCR beta sequencing. Alongside the repertoire data, information on donor age, sex, ethnicity and CMV serostatus was compiled. In a later genetic analysis, genome-wide SNP genotypes for about 55% of the roughly 700 donors were used, and that subset was treated as a discovery cohort. All discovery cohort repertoires had been generated using a single sequencing platform. Class I and class II HLA loci were covered by the typing at four-digit resolution. Typing coverage varied by locus: roughly 629-640 donors for A, B, C, DRB1 and DQB1; approximately 560 for DQA1; about 570 for DPA1; approximately 470 for DPB1. Because of strong linkage in the cohort, roughly 5 DR-DQ haplotypes were treated as single units for association and clustering. Among 300 to 450 genotyped donors of the cohort, an average of 235,054 unique TCR beta nucleotide sequences were sequenced per donor, approximately 20% of them non-productive.

Between the V and J ends, shortened by 4 bases and 1 base respectively, the junction contains 11 bases. The germline V gene provides CDR1 SGHRS and CDR2 YFSETQ. Taken from cysteine to phenylalanine, the CDR3 has 14 residues. Here the CDR3 DNA is all that survives: 42 bases in frame from base 1. In total, approximately 700 healthy bone marrow donors made up the cohort. At the time of sampling, every cohort member was nominally healthy, though immune exposures that went unrecorded were likely present. The donor was CMV seropositive and belonged to the group of 250 to 350 seropositive cohort members. A peripheral blood sample was provided by each donor, and peripheral blood mononuclear cells were used for TCR beta sequencing. Genomic DNA extraction from the blood cell samples was performed with the Qiagen DNeasy Blood Extraction Kit. The library was built by means of the immunoSEQ multiplex PCR assay. A mixture of 60 forward primers for TCR Vbeta segments and 13 reverse primers for TCR Jbeta segments was used in the multiplex PCR. The CDR3 region of rearranged TCR beta genes was amplified from genomic DNA by a multiplex PCR assay. The Illumina HiSeq System was used to sequence the amplified TCR beta libraries as 87-base-pair reads. Per the original workflow: A later analysis tallied 80 million to 95 million unique TCR beta chains across the 700 or so repertoires, and approximately 12 million of those chains were shared by two or more donors. Raw reads were error-corrected and collapsed into unique sequences by a nearest-neighbor algorithm in which closely related sequences were merged to remove PCR and sequencing errors. To assign V, D and J gene segments, CDR3 sequences were aligned to IMGT reference sequences. Each retained sequence needed at least a six-nucleotide match to both a V gene segment and a J gene segment. Rearrangements were called productive when the CDR3 lacked stop codons and stayed in frame with V and J; all others were non-productive. CDR3 was defined by IMGT convention, running from the second conserved V-encoded cysteine to the conserved J-encoded phenylalanine. In an earlier analysis of 587 of the donors, sequences lacking an unambiguous match to a single V gene segment were excluded. In an earlier analysis of a few hundred of the donors, a V segment was called functional when productive rearrangements were above 56.7%, and segregating when the standard deviation between donors exceeded 5%. To diagnose cytomegalovirus status from the catalog of TCR beta chain sequences, a statistical classification framework was built. A later analysis assigned V and J genes by comparing TCR nucleotide sequences with IMGT/GENE-DB human TR gene sequences. The TCRdist pipeline was used in a later analysis to assign CDR3 sequences and most-parsimonious VDJ recombination scenarios. In a later analysis, each TCR beta chain was defined by its CDR3 amino acid sequence together with its V-gene family, and reads lacking a unique V-gene family were excluded. As a way to deal with suspected cross-contamination and a sequencing artifact, a later analysis dropped hundreds of nucleotide sequences that were highly shared and had low generation probability. For each public chain, a later analysis derived a clonal expansion index from normalized ranks of inferred template counts within each repertoire. A later analysis computed generation probabilities with a VDJ recombination model fitted to out-of-frame rearrangements, and checked the results against IGoR. A later analysis scored TCR-TCR, TCR-HLA and TCR-CMV co-occurrence with hypergeometric tests, applying a repertoire-size bias correction to TCR pairs. False discovery rates were estimated in a later analysis by permuting HLA or CMV assignments 20 times. In a later analysis, co-occurring TCRs were grouped using DBSCAN, and TCRdist sequence similarity was added for clustering within HLA-allele-positive subsets. Repertoires with fewer than 30,000 or more than 120,000 public chains, plus five repertoires with anomalous nucleotide sharing, were excluded from co-occurrence clustering. Sourced from immuneACCESS, this table was stored by TCRdb with only in-frame sequences that have V and J called. A share of the clones is absent; for the studies checked, an unresolved V gene accounts for under half, and the remainder has no known explanation. V, J and clone size are those of that table, while D and trimming were read from the DNA. The sample records around 140,000 clones, roughly 80% of which are singletons. Approximately 8.1% of the sample rests with the top ten.

Study-wide conclusions, independent of this receptor: V-gene and J-gene trimming of TCR beta chains was associated with a missense DCLRE1C variant in a later genetic analysis, and the association was replicated in an independent cohort. Only TCR beta chains were sequenced in this cohort, and the absence of alpha or paired-chain data limited detectable features. Because counts were too low, about 18 rarely observed V segments, including chromosome 9 orphons, were excluded from the earlier analysis of several hundred of the donors. In vitro tests confirmed that a few of the cytomegalovirus-associated TCR beta chains recognize cytomegalovirus antigens. It was suggested by the authors that the approach could potentially be generalized to other disease states and immunological phenotypes. CMV serostatus was the only immune exposure information available for the cohort. In a later analysis, several top co-occurrence clusters were reported to appear linked to parvovirus B19, influenza, CMV and Epstein-Barr virus. In a later analysis, HLA-associated TCR beta chains were found to be more clonally expanded and to have lower generation probabilities than equally common non-associated chains. The sequencing pipeline was judged likely to have produced a cluster of highly shared sequence variants as a technical artifact. Compared with the 666-donor mean, donors in an Asian-associated ancestry cluster had fewer N-insertions in productive TCRs, according to a later genetic analysis. Some IMGT-functional V segments, including TRBV6-2 and TRBV6-3, could not be told apart with the 87-base-pair reads, so those segments were excluded. At a false discovery rate of 0.05, a later analysis linked 16,000 or so TCR beta sequences to specific HLA alleles. HLA typing was unavailable for some donors at each locus, so association tests used only the typed subset. Most TCR sequences were observed very rarely across donors, whereas some public TCRs were present in many individuals. A later analysis found that most CMV-associated TCR beta chains appeared HLA-restricted, with HLA associations seemingly driven largely by CMV exposure. Correlated functional status among segregating V segments might be attributable to linkage disequilibrium, but an unknown experimental factor could not be ruled out. A further reported finding was that TCR beta sequences accurately predicted the HLA-A and HLA-B alleles for most subjects in the first cohort. When HLA alleles, especially DR and DQ, strongly co-occurred, attributing TCR associations to individual alleles was difficult. In an earlier analysis of 500 to 650 of the donors, most TCR beta V segments appeared in productive rearrangements about 87% or about 30% of the time, broadly matching IMGT annotations. The classifier was reported to diagnose cytomegalovirus status with high specificity and sensitivity in both the original cohort and the validation cohort. Sequencing depth was assumed to be roughly uniform across donors in the presence/absence analyses, though that assumption may not hold. In a later analysis, the rate of TCR association differed among HLA loci, with DRB1 alleles having the most associated TCRs and HLA-C alleles having the fewest. A total of 150 to 200 TCR beta chains were listed by the study as associated with cytomegalovirus.

Sequencing input: PBMCs. The sequence was obtained from a woman in her forties or fifties in good health and CMV-seropositive. The V and J genes are TRBV5-1 and TRBJ2-5; the D gene lacks a confident call. The nucleotide sequence is TGCGCCAGCAGCCTAACAGCAGTCCAAGAGACCCAGTACTTC. This encodes CASSLTAVQETQYF.